What follows are 20 T cell receptor beta chains derived from one specimen sequenced in a study of blood T cell repertoires in COVID-19. Sequencing used immunoSEQ multiplex PCR; TCRdb keeps in-frame clones, though not all of them. The repertoire holds nearly 80,000 clones, with roughly 80% as singletons. Sequencing was done on a sample of peripheral blood. All receptors come from a woman in her 70s with acute or convalescent COVID-19.

The gene calls are TRBV11-2 and TRBJ2-1, with TRBD2 matching 8 bases. Trimming took 6 bases from V and 4 from J; bases not matched to a gene: 8. The CDR3 length is 15 residues. Germline CDR1 reads SGHAT; CDR2 reads FQNNGV. The CDR3 loop is CASRRELAEYNEQFF. In DNA, the CDR3 is TGTGCCAGCAGGAGGGAACTAGCGGAATACAATGAGCAGTTCTTC.

The rearrangement uses TRBV6-5 and TRBJ1-4, with a weak D call TRBD1 (6 bases). This CDR3 is 15 amino acids long. Germline V gene lookup returns CDR1 MNHEY and CDR2 SVGAGI. Trimming shortened V by 4 bases and J by 8 bases, and 17 bases separated the two germline ends. CDR3 amino acids: CASSSPSRQAEKLFF. DNA of the CDR3: TGTGCCAGCAGTTCCCCGTCACGACAGGCGGAAAAACTGTTTTTT.

This chain joins TRBV19 and TRBJ2-1; 10 bases align to TRBD2. The germline V gene encodes CDR1 LNHDA and CDR2 SQIVND (reference sequence). The CDR3 sequence is 16 residues long. V was pared by 2 bases and J by 2 bases, with 3 bases of the junction left unmatched. CDR3 DNA: TGTGCCAGTAGTATAATAGCGGGAGGTCCCTACAATGAGCAGTTCTTC. As protein: CASSIIAGGPYNEQFF.

This rearrangement joins TRBV6-7 to TRBJ1-4, with D hard to call. TRBV6-7 is an open reading frame, and its role is uncertain. The CDR3 runs 15 residues. V was cut by 7 bases and J by 5 bases, with 17 bases left in between. The CDR3 sequence: CASKNGGIVNEKLFF. Written as DNA, the CDR3 is TGTGCCAGCAAAAACGGCGGAATAGTAAATGAAAAACTGTTTTTT.

The genes are TRBV4-1 and TRBJ1-1; 7 nucleotides agree with TRBD1. Germline CDR1 and CDR2: MGHRA and YSYEKL. The ends lost 1 base at V and 1 base at J; junction bases unmatched: 3. The CDR3 spans 15 residues. DNA for the CDR3: TGCGCCAGCAGCCAAGGACAGGGTGGGAACACTGAAGCTTTCTTT. Amino acids: CASSQGQGGNTEAFF.

This chain uses TRBV11-1 with TRBJ1-1; D is uncertain. CDR1 and CDR2 from the germline V gene are SGHAT and FQDESV (reference sequence). The CDR3 totals 15 residues. Trimming took 2 bases from V and 1 from J, leaving 11 bases between them. CDR3 amino acids: CASSLRPVGNTEAFF. CDR3 DNA sequence: TGTGCCAGCAGCTTACGTCCGGTTGGGAACACTGAAGCTTTCTTT. The variable domain in full, completed from reference TRBV11-1 and TRBJ1-1, reads EAEVAQSPRYKITEKSQAVAFWCDPISGHATLYWYRQILGQGPELLVQFQDESVVDDSQLPKDRFSAERLKGVDSTLKIQPAELGDSAMYLCASSLRPVGNTEAFFGQGTRLTVV.

V and J are TRBV5-5 and TRBJ2-7, with TRBD1 matching 9 bases. The CDR3 is 14 residues long. Losses at the gene ends were 0 bases for V and 2 bases for J; bases not matched to a gene: 0. Germline assignment: CDR1 SGHKS and CDR2 YYEKEE (reference sequence). The CDR3 protein is CASSLDRGPYEQYF. The CDR3, as DNA: TGTGCCAGCAGCTTGGACAGGGGGCCCTACGAGCAGTACTTC.

The gene calls are TRBV9 and TRBJ2-7; possible D gene TRBD2, 6 bases. Germline CDR1 reads SGDLS; CDR2 reads YYNGEE. The CDR3 contains 15 residues. V lost 1 base and J lost 0, with 11 bases in between. The CDR3 region has the DNA TGTGCCAGCAGCGTATCCCTAGCGCCCTCCTACGAGCAGTACTTC. Protein: CASSVSLAPSYEQYF.

The chain joins TRBV3-1 (or the pseudogene TRBV3-2) to TRBJ1-2, with TRBD1 matching 8 bases. The CDR3 runs to 17 residues. Germline V lookup: CDR1 LGHDT, CDR2 YNNKEL (reference sequence). The V segment lost 0 bases and the J segment 5 bases; nucleotides outside the gene matches: 11. DNA for the CDR3: TGTGCCAGCAGCCAAGAGGGTGCAGGGGGCCTCTTGTATGGCTACACCTTC. It encodes CASSQEGAGGLLYGYTF.

The chain combines TRBV6-5 with TRBJ1-1; no clear D gene. Germline V CDR1 and CDR2: MNHEY, SVGAGI. The ends were cut back, 7 bases at V and 0 bases at J, with 12 bases in the middle. The CDR3 length is 14 residues. CDR3 bases: TGTGCCAGCATGTACGGAGGACTGAACACTGAAGCTTTCTTT. Amino acids: CASMYGGLNTEAFF.

The chain has TRBV6-5 and TRBJ1-4, with TRBD1 matching over 7 bases. Germline V gene data show CDR1 as MNHEY and CDR2 as SVGAGI. The CDR3 is 14 residues long. V lost 6 bases, J lost 8 bases, and 9 bases stayed unmatched. The CDR3 region is CASRKDRVGEKLFF. CDR3 bases: TGTGCCAGCAGGAAAGACAGGGTTGGCGAAAAACTGTTTTTT.

This chain connects TRBV5-1 to TRBJ2-1, with TRBD2 matching over 9 bases. V dropped 1 base and J dropped 7; count of bases not matched to a gene: 9. Per germline, CDR1 SGHRS and CDR2 YFSETQ. The CDR3 consists of 16 residues. The CDR3 protein is CASSLNPGTSRNEQFF. CDR3 nucleotides: TGCGCCAGCAGCTTGAATCCCGGGACTAGCAGGAATGAGCAGTTCTTC.

This clone was counted between two and nine times. The chain has TRBV7-9 and TRBJ2-7, with a tentative D call TRBD1 (5 bases). Trimming cost V 4 bases and J 7 bases, with 11 bases left between them. The CDR3 spans 12 residues. CDR1 is SEHNR, CDR2 FQNEAQ, per germline (reference sequence). CDR3 region: CASSSQVREQYF. As DNA, the CDR3 is TGTGCCAGCAGCTCACAGGTAAGGGAGCAGTACTTC.

This rearrangement joins TRBV10-3 to TRBJ1-5; 8 positions match TRBD1. Trimming removed 6 bases from V and 7 bases from J; junction bases left unmatched: 8. The V gene's germline CDR1 is ENHRY and CDR2 SYGVKD. The CDR3 totals 14 residues. The CDR3 here is CAISEDRVGQPQHF. CDR3 nucleotides: TGTGCCATCAGCGAGGACAGGGTCGGACAGCCCCAGCATTTT.

This clone was picked up one time. V usage is TRBV19 and J usage is TRBJ1-5; possible D gene TRBD1, 5 bases. The CDR3 totals 15 residues. The germline gives CDR1 LNHDA, CDR2 SQIVND (reference sequence). Trimming removed 3 bases from V and 4 bases from J, with 13 bases in between. The CDR3 DNA is TGTGCCAGTAGTATTTCCGGTCAGGGAAATCAGCCCCAGCATTTT. As protein: CASSISGQGNQPQHF.

This sequence joins TRBV15 and TRBJ2-7, with a possible D match to TRBD1 (6 bases). Germline V lookup: CDR1 LNHNV, CDR2 YYDKDF (reference sequence). The V and J ends lost 0 bases and 12 bases respectively, with 18 bases between them. The CDR3 contains 14 residues. CDR3 sequence (DNA): TGTGCCACCAGCAGAGATCAGGCAGGGGAAAGGGCGTACTTC. This codes for CATSRDQAGERAYF.

This clone was picked up one time. This chain connects TRBV24-1 to TRBJ1-5; 7 bases are shared with TRBD1. The ends lost 9 bases at V and 1 base at J; junction bases unmatched: 5. The germline V gene encodes CDR1 KGHDR and CDR2 SFDVKD. The CDR3 consists of 14 residues. CDR3 loop: CATGTGVSNQPQHF. The CDR3 DNA is TGTGCCACCGGTACAGGGGTCAGCAATCAGCCCCAGCATTTT.

This sequence joins TRBV5-5 and TRBJ2-5; D is perhaps TRBD1 (6 bases). Germline CDR1 is SGHKS and CDR2 is YYEKEE (reference sequence). Trimming cost V 0 bases and J 5 bases, with 17 bases left between them. This CDR3 is 16 amino acids long. The CDR3 region is CASSLDSGASRETQYF. In DNA form, the CDR3 reads TGTGCCAGCAGCTTGGATTCAGGGGCGTCTCGGGAGACCCAGTACTTC.

The V gene is TRBV5-1, the J gene TRBJ2-5, with 11 bases matching TRBD2. Germline V gives CDR1 SGHRS, CDR2 YFSETQ. This CDR3 comprises 16 residues. V trimming: 0 bases; J trimming: 5 bases; junction bases outside the gene matches: 6. The chain's CDR3 is CASSLAIAGGQETQYF. The CDR3 coding sequence is TGCGCCAGCAGCTTGGCTATAGCGGGAGGGCAGGAGACCCAGTACTTC.

This clone came up once. The CDR3 reads CASTRIGGAPLDEQFF. The DNA for the CDR3 is TGCGCCAGTACTAGAATCGGGGGGGCCCCTTTGGATGAGCAGTTCTTC. This chain joins TRBV5-1 and TRBJ2-1, with 8 nucleotides matching TRBD2. In germline, CDR1 is SGHRS, CDR2 YFSETQ. With V trimmed by 8 bases and J by 8 bases, 18 bases remained unmatched. The CDR3 covers 16 residues.